The sample holds a few counts of the clone carrying this T cell receptor beta chain. In the authors' workflow: Cell counts per sample came from amplifying reference gene primers. Sequencing used immunoSEQ multiplex PCR; TCRdb keeps in-frame clones, though not all of them. For V, J and clone size, that table is used; D and trimming come from the DNA. The sample carries 230,000 or so clones, about 86% recorded once. The data stem from a study of blood T cell repertoires in COVID-19. V shed 4 bases and J 6 bases; nucleotides not matched to a gene: 10. CDR1 and CDR2 from the germline V gene are SGHNT and YYREEE (reference sequence). The CDR3 sequence is 15 residues long.

The rearrangement uses TRBV5-4 and TRBJ1-2; 9 nucleotides agree with TRBD1. The sequencing input was peripheral blood. The sequence came from a man aged 50-59 years with active or convalescent COVID-19. This chain's CDR3 is CASSRTQGADDGYTF. CDR3 DNA: TGTGCCAGCAGCCGAACACAGGGGGCTGACGATGGCTACACCTTC. The entire variable domain, with the rest obtained from reference TRBV5-4 and TRBJ1-2, is as follows: ETGVTQSPTHLIKTRGQQVTLRCSSQSGHNTVSWYQQALGQGPQFIFQYYREEENGRGNFPPRFSGLQFPNYSSELNVNALELDDSALYLCASSRTQGADDGYTFGSGTRLTVV.